This is a list of T cell receptor beta chains from one sample in a study of cytomegalovirus exposure and HLA in healthy donors. Using immunoSEQ multiplex PCR, the repertoire was profiled, and TCRdb retains in-frame clones only, with some absent. The sample holds 150,000 to 200,000 clones; 75% to 90% are singletons and the top ten take around 2.1%. Sequencing was performed on PBMCs. Receptors were obtained from a woman under 30 in good health and CMV-seronegative. Both conserved end residues are part of each CDR3. Fields, in order: V gene, J gene, D gene, clone size, CDR3 DNA, CDR3 protein. A D gene is named only where the DNA matches it firmly. The size of a clone is reported for some rows only, either as once, few or many, or as a class for expanded clones.

TRBV30	TRBJ1-3	.	.	TGTGCCTGGAGTGTAGGGGGCTCTGGAAACACCATATATTTT	CAWSVGGSGNTIYF
TRBV4-1	TRBJ2-3	TRBD1	.	TGCGCCAGCAGCCAATTTGGACAGGGAGCCCTCACAGATACGCAGTATTTT	CASSQFGQGALTDTQYF
TRBV2	TRBJ1-5	.	few	TGTGCCAGCAGTGATGAGGCAGTACCCAATCAGCCCCAGCATTTT	CASSDEAVPNQPQHF
TRBV9	TRBJ2-2	TRBD2	.	TGTGCCAGCAGCGTAGGTAGCGGGAGCATAGCCGGGGAGCTGTTTTTT	CASSVGSGSIAGELFF
TRBV5-1	TRBJ1-2	.	.	TGCGCCAGCAGCTTGGGCCTAGGGGAAGGCTACACCTTC	CASSLGLGEGYTF
TRBV29-1	TRBJ1-1	.	.	TGCAGCGTTGACAAGGGGGCTGAAGCTTTCTTT	CSVDKGAEAFF
TRBV27	TRBJ2-7	.	.	TGTGCCAGCAGTCAGACAGCTGCCTTTTGGGGCGAGCAGTACTTC	CASSQTAAFWGEQYF
TRBV27	TRBJ2-7	.	.	TGTGCCAGCAGTTTGTCTCCACTCTACGAGCAGTACTTC	CASSLSPLYEQYF
TRBV28	TRBJ1-2	.	.	TGTGCCAGCAGTTTCGGCAGGGAGGTTGGCTATGGCTACACCTTC	CASSFGREVGYGYTF
TRBV6-5	TRBJ1-1	.	.	TGTGCCAGCAGCCAGGAACCGAACACTGAAGCTTTCTTT	CASSQEPNTEAFF
TRBV7-6	TRBJ1-4	.	once	TGTGCCAGCAGCCCCTGGGGCCTAAATGAAAAACTGTTTTTT	CASSPWGLNEKLFF
TRBV5-4	TRBJ1-1	.	.	TGTGCCAGCAGCGGCCAGGGGAGTCGGAGTGAAGCTTTCTTT	CASSGQGSRSEAFF
TRBV19	TRBJ1-1	TRBD1	.	TGTGCCAGTAGAAACGGACAGGGGAGCGGCACTGAAGCTTTCTTT	CASRNGQGSGTEAFF
TRBV6-1	TRBJ1-3	.	.	TGTGCCAGCAGTGGTAGCGGATTCTCTGGAAACACCATATATTTT	CASSGSGFSGNTIYF
TRBV6-1	TRBJ2-3	TRBD2	.	TGTGCCAGCAGTGTGGGACTAGCGGGGGGCCTTACTCTCACAGATACGCAGTATTTT	CASSVGLAGGLTLTDTQYF
TRBV7-3	TRBJ1-2	TRBD1	.	TGTGCCAGCAGCTTAACCGGGACAGGGGCGGGTGGCTACACCTTC	CASSLTGTGAGGYTF
TRBV21-1	TRBJ2-3	.	.	TGTGCCAGCGGCCTAGGGGTATACCATACGCAGTATTTT	CASGLGVYHTQYF
TRBV7-2	TRBJ1-1	.	once	TGTGCCAGCAGCGCAAGACAGAGGATGAACACTGAAGCTTTCTTT	CASSARQRMNTEAFF
TRBV2	TRBJ2-7	TRBD1	.	TGTGCCAGCAGAGCCGGGACAGGGGGGGGCGAGCAGTACTTC	CASRAGTGGGEQYF
TRBV5-4	TRBJ2-7	TRBD2	.	TGTGCCAGCAGCTCGCCGGGACTAGGGCCCTACGAGCAGTACTTC	CASSSPGLGPYEQYF
TRBV27	TRBJ2-1	TRBD2	.	TGTGCCAGCAGTTTTTCGGCTACCCTAGCGGGAGTGGGTGAGCAGTTCTTC	CASSFSATLAGVGEQFF
TRBV5-1	TRBJ1-1	.	few	TGCGCCAGCAGTCCGACAGGATCGAACACTGAAGCTTTCTTT	CASSPTGSNTEAFF
TRBV6-1	TRBJ1-5	.	.	TGTGCCAGCAGTGAAATTAGGGAGGATCAGCCCCAGCATTTT	CASSEIREDQPQHF
TRBV9	TRBJ1-2	.	.	TGTGCCAGCAGCCGGGGGTCGGCAGACACAATCTATGGCTACACCTTC	CASSRGSADTIYGYTF
TRBV5-5	TRBJ2-7	TRBD2	.	TGTGCCAGCAGCTTGGGAGCGGGAGTTGAAGAGCAGTACTTC	CASSLGAGVEEQYF
TRBV14	TRBJ1-2	.	.	TGTGCCAGCAGCCAAGATAGCGTCTACTATGGCTACACCTTC	CASSQDSVYYGYTF
TRBV5-6	TRBJ1-1	TRBD1	.	TGTGCCAGCAGCAAAAGGGGGCTGGGGACTGAAGCTTTCTTT	CASSKRGLGTEAFF
TRBV6-6	TRBJ2-5	TRBD2	.	TGTGCCAGCAGTCTAGCGGGAGGGCGGGCCCAGTACTTC	CASSLAGGRAQYF
TRBV7-6	TRBJ1-1	.	.	TGTGCCAGCAGCTTGCTCATGACAGCGAACACTGAAGCTTTCTTT	CASSLLMTANTEAFF
TRBV19	TRBJ2-1	TRBD2	.	TGTGCCAGTAGTATATCGGGGGGAGTCGCCCCTTTCTTC	CASSISGGVAPFF
TRBV7-2	TRBJ2-7	.	.	TGTGCCAGCAGCCTGGTCACGGACGAGCAGTACTTC	CASSLVTDEQYF
TRBV9	TRBJ1-1	.	.	TGTGCCAGCAGCGTAGGTATGAACACTGAAGCTTTCTTT	CASSVGMNTEAFF
TRBV30	TRBJ2-6	.	.	TGTGCCTGGAGGAGCTCTGGGGCCAACGTCCTGACTTTC	CAWRSSGANVLTF
TRBV7-9	TRBJ1-2	.	.	TGTGCCAGCAGCTCGACAGACTCATACTATGGCTACACCTTC	CASSSTDSYYGYTF
TRBV19	TRBJ2-4	TRBD2	.	TGTGCCAGTAGTCTACCTCAGCGGGAGTTAACCAAAAACATTCAGTACTTC	CASSLPQRELTKNIQYF
TRBV7-8	TRBJ1-2	TRBD1	.	TGTGCCAGCAGCTTAGAAGGTGCCAGGGGGCATGGCTACACCTTC	CASSLEGARGHGYTF
TRBV6-1	TRBJ1-5	.	.	TGTGCCAGCAGAGTGCGGGCGGAAATCAATCAGCCCCAGCATTTT	CASRVRAEINQPQHF
TRBV18	TRBJ2-7	.	once	TGTGCCAGCTCACCACCGGCTGGTCCCTCCTACGAGCAGTACTTC	CASSPPAGPSYEQYF
TRBV15	TRBJ2-7	TRBD2	.	TGTGCCACCAGCAGGGAAGGGGACTACACCTACGAGCAGTACTTC	CATSREGDYTYEQYF
TRBV5-1	TRBJ2-7	.	.	TGCGCCAGCAGATCTACTAGCAGTTACGAGCAGTACTTC	CASRSTSSYEQYF